What follows are 11 T cell receptor beta chains derived from one specimen sequenced in a study of CD8+CD57+ T cells in acquired aplastic anemia. Genomic DNA, the template, was used for profiling of the TCR beta VDJ and CDR3. TCRdb re-analysed the reads in MiXCR, keeping a single row per CDR3 protein. Among roughly 420,000 distinct CDR3 sequences listed, roughly 68% were seen once. The material sequenced was sorted CD4+, CD8+, or CD8+CD57+ T cells (not recorded which) from PBMCs. Receptors originate from a human donor in good health, serving as a control.

Concerning this clonotype: The conserved closing phenylalanine or tryptophan is absent in this CDR3, likely reflecting a read error. The DNA is left out, because the CDR3 cannot be placed on it with certainty; the CDR3 is given as TCRdb lists it. CDR3 in amino acids: CASKGNDHSNQPQH. The chain joins TRBV2 to TRBJ2-7; TRBD1, as called in the table, went unchecked against the DNA. Germline CDR1 is SNHLY and CDR2 is FYNNEI. The CDR3 has 14 amino acids, counting both end residues.

A single count supports this clonotype. The chain uses TRBV7-2 and TRBJ1-2; the match to TRBD1 covers 8 bases. Losses at the gene ends were 4 bases for V and 4 bases for J; bases not matched to a gene: 5. CDR3 length equals 14 residues. The germline V gene has CDR1 SGHTA and CDR2 FQGNSA. In DNA, the CDR3 is TGTGCCAGCAGCTGGGGACAGGCCGTCTATGGCTACACCTTC. Its translation is CASSWGQAVYGYTF. Complete variable domain (other parts from reference TRBV7-2 and TRBJ1-2): GAGVSQSPSNKVTEKGKDVELRCDPISGHTALYWYRQSLGQGLEFLIYFQGNSAPDKSGLPSDRFSAERTGGSVSTLTIQRTQQEDSAVYLCASSWGQAVYGYTFGSGTRLTVV.

As concerns this clonotype: A much larger clone lies a single base off, so this may be a read error. V usage is TRBV3-1 and J usage is TRBJ1-2; D gene uncertain. This CDR3 spans 13 amino acids. Germline-derived CDR1 and CDR2 are LGHDT and YNNKEL (reference sequence). The CDR3 DNA follows: TGTGCCAGCAGCCACACCAGCCTCTATGGCTGCACCTTC. Its protein product is CASSHTSLYGCTF.

A note on this clonotype: The junction and the germline gene differ at one end; a read error may be behind it. The rearrangement joins TRBV20-1 to TRBJ2-1; D remains ambiguous. The length of the CDR3 is 14 residues. Germline-derived CDR1 and CDR2 are DFQATT and SNEGSKA (reference sequence). The CDR3 DNA is TGCAGTGCTATTTCCGGACGCGTCTACGATGAGCAGTTCTTC. Translating gives CSAISGRVYDEQFF.

The chain couples TRBV20-1 to TRBJ1-5; D is perhaps TRBD1 (6 bases). The CDR3 is 15 amino acids. V was trimmed by 1 base and J by 7 bases, leaving 17 bases between them. From germline, CDR1 is DFQATT and CDR2 SNEGSKA (reference sequence). CDR3 region: CSARVTGRDGQPQHF. CDR3 nucleotides: TGCAGTGCTAGAGTGACAGGACGCGATGGGCAGCCCCAGCATTTT.

Notes on this clonotype: The limits of the CDR3 on the DNA are not certain, so only TCRdb's listed CDR3 is given. The chain combines TRBV7-9 with TRBJ1-6. Per germline, CDR1 SEHNR and CDR2 FQNEAQ (reference sequence). From its first to its last residue, the CDR3 has 16 amino acids. The CDR3 is CASSFAGFHPSILLHF.

This clonotype has a count of ten or more. The gene calls are TRBV5-1 and TRBJ2-4, with 11 bases aligning to TRBD2. Trimming took 4 bases from V and 8 from J; bases not matched to a gene: 8. Germline V CDR1 and CDR2: SGHRS, YFSETQ. This CDR3 has 15 residues. This CDR3 is CASSISGGAMDIQYF. The CDR3 bases are TGCGCCAGCAGCATTAGCGGGGGGGCTATGGACATTCAGTACTTC.

The chain combines TRBV7-2 with TRBJ1-2; TRBD1 aligns across 10 bases. The length of the CDR3 is 13 residues. After removal of 3 bases from V and 8 bases from J, the junction contained 3 bases not matched to a gene. The germline V gene has CDR1 SGHTA and CDR2 FQGNSA. For the CDR3, the DNA is TGTGCCAGCAGCTTGACAGGGGGCATCGGCTACACCTTC. This gives the protein CASSLTGGIGYTF.

A word on this clonotype: Without the conserved terminal phenylalanine or tryptophan, this CDR3 likely stems from a read error. This sequence joins TRBV7-3 and TRBJ1-2, with a possible D match to TRBD1 (6 bases). V was shortened by 5 bases and J by 8 bases, with 9 bases between the two germline ends. Germline-derived CDR1 and CDR2 are SGHTA and FQGTGA. This CDR3 spans 11 amino acids. This CDR3 reads CASSPRGGYTV. CDR3 nucleotides: TGTGCCAGCAGCCCAAGGGGGGGCTACACCGTC.

This clonotype was recorded many times. The V call is TRBV5-6, the J call TRBJ2-3; D remains unclear. Deletions cut 1 base from V and 2 bases from J, with 2 bases between. The germline V gene has CDR1 SGHDT and CDR2 YYEEEE. This CDR3 region has 12 residues. CDR3 nucleotide sequence: TGTGCCAGCAGCTTGCTCACAGATACGCAGTATTTT. It specifies CASSLLTDTQYF.

The chain employs TRBV11-2 and TRBJ1-1; 10 bases are a match to TRBD1. V lost 5 bases to trimming and J lost 7 bases; unmatched junction nucleotides: 13. CDR1 is SGHAT and CDR2 is FQNNGV in the germline V gene. This CDR3 contains 16 residues. The CDR3 reads CASSPRGTGARNEAFF. The CDR3 DNA follows: TGTGCCAGCAGCCCCCGAGGGACAGGGGCTCGTAATGAAGCTTTCTTT.